In this sample, the clone carrying this TCR beta chain turned up many times. Antigen unknown. As processed by the authors: Researchers built a distant-metastasis classifier for papillary thyroid cancer that drew on CDR3 differences across clinicopathological groups. Via MiXCR, TCRdb re-called the PCR reads. TCRdb, rather than the study authors, made the V and J calls. The top ten hold roughly 4.2% of the sample, which has some 28,000 clones, around 17% seen once. This record comes from a study of metastatic and nonmetastatic thyroid tumors. Study-wide context: Blood and tumor or nodule tissue repertoires from malignant and benign thyroid patients were compared.

Germline values: CDR1 SGDLS, CDR2 YYNGEE. The CDR3 is 15 amino acids. After removal of 4 bases from V and 7 bases from J, the junction contained 6 bases not matched to a gene. Prior to thyroid surgery, none of the patients had received any treatment. Broader study findings: When malignant thyroid tumors were compared with benign nodules, TCR beta diversity was reportedly significantly higher in the malignant tumors. This held in both blood and tumor samples.

The source is a female donor with papillary thyroid cancer or a benign thyroid nodule (not recorded which). Some clones in this sample may be carry-over from other donors' samples. The source material was blood. The gene calls are TRBV9 and TRBJ2-1; TRBD2 aligns across 12 bases. The CDR3 reads CASSPGTSGLNEQFF. The CDR3 DNA reads TGTGCCAGCAGCCCCGGGACTAGCGGGTTAAATGAGCAGTTCTTC.